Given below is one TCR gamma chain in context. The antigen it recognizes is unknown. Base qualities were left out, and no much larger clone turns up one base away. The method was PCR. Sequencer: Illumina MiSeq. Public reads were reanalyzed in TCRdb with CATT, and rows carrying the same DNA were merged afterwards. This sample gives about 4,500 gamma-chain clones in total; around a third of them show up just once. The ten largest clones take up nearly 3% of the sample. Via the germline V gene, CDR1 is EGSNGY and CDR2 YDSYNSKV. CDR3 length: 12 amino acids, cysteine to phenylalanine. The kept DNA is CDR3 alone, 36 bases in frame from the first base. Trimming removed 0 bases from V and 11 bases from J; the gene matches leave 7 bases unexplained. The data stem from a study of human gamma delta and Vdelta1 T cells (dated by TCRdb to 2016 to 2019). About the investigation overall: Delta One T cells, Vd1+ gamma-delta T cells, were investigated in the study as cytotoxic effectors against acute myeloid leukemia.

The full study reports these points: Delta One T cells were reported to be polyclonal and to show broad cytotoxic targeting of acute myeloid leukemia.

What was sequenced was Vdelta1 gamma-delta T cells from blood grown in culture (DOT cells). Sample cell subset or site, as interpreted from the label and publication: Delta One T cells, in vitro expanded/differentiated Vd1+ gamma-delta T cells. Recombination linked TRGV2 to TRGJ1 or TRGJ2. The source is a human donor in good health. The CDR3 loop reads CATWDGLMEKLF. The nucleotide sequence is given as TGTGCCACCTGGGACGGGCTTATGGAGAAACTCTTT.